The 4 T cell receptor beta chains given below trace back to one sample, sequenced in a study of T cell responses to AZD1222 COVID-19 vaccine (dated by TCRdb to about 2021). The time point label here, explained by the study, means: about 28 days (+/-7) after the second vaccine dose. Libraries were constructed by the immunoSEQ multiplex PCR assay. In TCRdb, the immuneACCESS table is reduced to in-frame sequences with V and J assigned. These tables do not hold every clone; where another copy was compared, an unresolved V gene accounts for under half, and the others remain unexplained. A total of 150,000 to 200,000 clones appear in this sample, almost 90% of them only once. The ten largest clones capture around 10% of the sample. Sequencing was performed on peripheral blood, taken 28 days after the second AZD1222 dose. These receptors were collected from an adult who received the AZD1222 COVID-19 vaccine.

The CDR3 protein is CAWRRGEKLFF. The CDR3 nucleotides read TGTGCCTGGAGGCGAGGTGAAAAACTGTTTTTT. This chain uses TRBV30 with TRBJ1-4; D remains unclear. Germline V CDR1 and CDR2: GTSNPN, SVGIG (reference sequence). This CDR3 is 11 amino acids long. Trimming took off 3 bases at V and 7 bases at J, with 6 bases between the two ends. The complete variable domain, with remaining parts taken from reference TRBV30 and TRBJ1-4, reads SQTIHQWPATLVQPVGSPLSLECTVEGTSNPNLYWYRQAAGRGLQLLFYSVGIGQISSEVPQNLSASRPQDRQFILSSKKLLLSDSGFYLCAWRRGEKLFFGSGTQLSVL.

This chain uses TRBV2 with TRBJ1-2; maybe TRBD1 (6 bases). Trimming pared 6 bases from V and 8 bases from J, leaving 13 bases between. The CDR3 sequence is 12 residues long. Germline CDR1 is SNHLY and CDR2 is FYNNEI. CDR3 in DNA: TGTGCCAGCAGGCCAAGTGGGGGCGGCTACACCTTC. Translation gives CASRPSGGGYTF.

A single count supports this clone. CDR3 sequence reads: CAISEIRGQLSYEQYF. CDR3 coding DNA: TGTGCCATCAGTGAGATTAGGGGACAACTTTCCTACGAGCAGTACTTC. The chain links TRBV10-3 to TRBJ2-7, with D possibly being TRBD1 (6 bases). The length of the CDR3 is 16 residues. In germline, CDR1 is ENHRY, CDR2 SYGVKD. V was cut by 2 bases and J by 1 base, with 15 bases left in between.

The chain recombines TRBV19 with TRBJ1-5; no reliable D call. CDR1 is LNHDA, CDR2 SQIVND, per germline (reference sequence). This CDR3 has 14 residues. The germline V and J ends were trimmed by 4 bases and 4 bases, with 11 bases remaining between them. This CDR3 is CASSTTPLNQPQHF. CDR3 nucleotide sequence: TGTGCCAGTAGTACTACACCGCTAAATCAGCCCCAGCATTTT.